A selection of T cell receptor beta chains follows, all from one sample in a study of blood T cell repertoires in COVID-19. Profiled with immunoSEQ multiplex PCR; TCRdb holds only in-frame clones, not every one. The sample shows roughly 70,000 clones, around 78% of them seen only once. The sample consisted of peripheral blood. The receptors stem from a human donor in a cohort sampled during active COVID-19. The CDR3 runs from the conserved cysteine through the conserved F or W. D genes are given only for firm matches. The size field is filled for only some rows; it gives once, few, many or a size class.

J gene	D gene	V gene	clone size	CDR3 length	CDR3 protein	CDR3 DNA
TRBJ1-2	NA	TRBV9	NA	13	CASTGDRRYGYTF	TGTGCCAGCACAGGGGACCGACGCTATGGCTACACCTTC
TRBJ1-2	TRBD1	TRBV3-1/TRBV3-2	NA	15	CASSRRDRGWYGYTF	TGTGCCAGCAGCCGGCGGGACAGGGGTTGGTATGGCTACACCTTC
TRBJ2-2	TRBD2	TRBV6-4	NA	14	CATRTSGNTGELFF	TGTGCCACCCGGACTAGCGGGAACACCGGGGAGCTGTTTTTT
TRBJ2-7	NA	TRBV21-1	once	14	CATPRDILSYEQYF	TGTGCCACCCCCCGGGACATCCTTTCCTACGAGCAGTACTTC
TRBJ1-2	TRBD1	TRBV4-2	NA	14	CASSRRDSLYGYTF	TGTGCCAGCAGCCGACGGGACAGTCTCTATGGCTACACCTTC
TRBJ2-7	TRBD2	TRBV7-2	NA	17	CASSLAPATSGSYEQYF	TGTGCCAGCAGCTTAGCCCCCGCGACTAGCGGGAGCTACGAGCAGTACTTC
TRBJ2-3	NA	TRBV5-1	once	14	CASSPGISTDTQYF	TGCGCCAGCAGCCCCGGGATATCAACAGATACGCAGTATTTT
TRBJ2-5	NA	TRBV19	NA	16	CASSPVRQTSVETQYF	TGTGCCAGTAGCCCAGTACGACAGACCTCCGTCGAGACCCAGTACTTC
TRBJ2-1	NA	TRBV5-4	NA	12	CASSRDYNEQFF	TGTGCCAGCAGTCGGGACTACAATGAGCAGTTCTTC
TRBJ2-3	TRBD2	TRBV19	NA	16	CASSNLLAGGTDTQYF	TGTGCCAGTAGTAACCTACTAGCGGGAGGCACAGATACGCAGTATTTT
TRBJ2-7	TRBD1	TRBV19	NA	13	CASRGRGLDEQYF	TGTGCCAGTAGGGGCAGGGGGCTGGACGAGCAGTACTTC
TRBJ2-7	TRBD1	TRBV18	NA	13	CASSPTGTYEQYF	TGTGCCAGCTCACCGACAGGGACCTACGAGCAGTACTTC
TRBJ2-4	NA	TRBV7-8	NA	15	CASSSYGRAKNIQYF	TGTGCCAGCAGCTCTTATGGGAGGGCCAAAAACATTCAGTACTTC
TRBJ1-5	TRBD1	TRBV24-1	NA	16	CATSERDRGGNQPQHF	TGTGCCACCAGTGAACGTGACAGGGGAGGCAATCAGCCCCAGCATTTT
TRBJ2-3	NA	TRBV21-1	NA	17	CASSKPGLAGDADTQYF	TGTGCCAGCAGCAAACCGGGACTAGCGGGAGATGCCGATACGCAGTATTTT
TRBJ2-7	TRBD2	TRBV29-1	once	12	CSVATSAYEQYF	TGCAGCGTTGCAACTAGCGCTTACGAGCAGTACTTC
TRBJ1-1	NA	TRBV7-8	once	14	CASSQQGVDTEAFF	TGTGCCAGCAGTCAACAGGGTGTAGACACTGAAGCTTTCTTT
TRBJ2-2	NA	TRBV10-1	NA	15	CASSEGDLLTGELFF	TGCGCCAGCAGTGAAGGGGACTTACTCACCGGGGAGCTGTTTTTT
TRBJ1-1	NA	TRBV6-5	NA	15	CASSYSTQANTEAFF	TGTGCCAGCAGTTACTCGACCCAGGCGAACACTGAAGCTTTCTTT
TRBJ2-7	NA	TRBV19	NA	13	CASSMGLQEEQYF	TGTGCCAGTAGTATGGGCCTTCAAGAGGAGCAGTACTTC
TRBJ2-1	NA	TRBV5-4	NA	15	CASSADLASYNEQFF	TGTGCCAGCAGCGCCGACCTAGCCTCCTACAATGAGCAGTTCTTC
TRBJ2-1	TRBD2	TRBV5-1	few	13	CASSTPGGFEQFF	TGCGCCAGCAGCACACCCGGGGGGTTTGAGCAGTTCTTC
TRBJ2-1	TRBD2	TRBV19	NA	15	CASSGREGRYNEQFF	TGTGCCAGTAGTGGGCGGGAGGGGCGGTACAATGAGCAGTTCTTC
TRBJ2-3	NA	TRBV6-5	few	15	CASRGGRGSTDTQYF	TGTGCCAGCAGAGGGGGGCGGGGGAGCACAGATACGCAGTATTTT
TRBJ2-7	TRBD1	TRBV5-4	NA	14	CASSPGTGVNEQYF	TGTGCCAGCAGCCCAGGGACAGGGGTCAACGAGCAGTACTTC
TRBJ2-1	TRBD2	TRBV5-4	NA	14	CASSLDMGSGGRVF	TGTGCCAGCAGCTTGGATATGGGGTCCGGCGGGAGAGTCTTC
TRBJ2-1	NA	TRBV9	NA	15	CASSVVAKGVDEQFF	TGTGCCAGCAGCGTAGTGGCGAAAGGAGTCGATGAGCAGTTCTTC
TRBJ2-3	NA	TRBV6-1	NA	14	CASSESLGVNTQYF	TGTGCCAGCAGTGAGTCCTTAGGAGTGAATACGCAGTATTTT
TRBJ2-5	TRBD1	TRBV5-4	NA	15	CASSLQTGGWETQYF	TGTGCCAGCAGCTTACAAACAGGGGGCTGGGAGACCCAGTACTTC
TRBJ1-1	NA	TRBV18	NA	16	CASSPLISEMNTEAFF	TGTGCCAGCTCACCTTTGATCAGCGAAATGAACACTGAAGCTTTCTTT
TRBJ2-7	NA	TRBV11-2	NA	13	CASTVGGNSEQYF	TGTGCCAGCACCGTAGGGGGAAACAGCGAGCAGTACTTC
TRBJ2-7	TRBD1	TRBV27	NA	14	CARKKTGTGDEQYF	TGTGCCAGAAAGAAAACCGGGACAGGTGACGAGCAGTACTTC
TRBJ2-5	TRBD1	TRBV27	NA	13	CASRKTGFETQYF	TGTGCCAGCAGAAAGACAGGGTTCGAGACCCAGTACTTC
TRBJ1-1	TRBD1	TRBV28	NA	15	CASSLGNRGWPEAFF	TGTGCCAGCAGTTTGGGGAACAGGGGGTGGCCAGAAGCTTTCTTT
TRBJ2-7	TRBD1	TRBV11-3	NA	12	CASSRQGYEQYF	TGTGCCAGCAGCCGACAGGGCTACGAGCAGTACTTC
TRBJ2-1	NA	TRBV5-1	NA	15	CASSPSVGSYNEQFF	TGCGCCAGCAGCCCTAGCGTTGGTTCCTACAATGAGCAGTTCTTC
TRBJ2-7	TRBD2	TRBV7-2	NA	15	CASSFPSSGTEEQYF	TGTGCCAGCAGCTTCCCGTCTAGCGGGACGGAGGAGCAGTACTTC
TRBJ1-5	TRBD1	TRBV4-2	few	18	CASSQDLVGQVFGQPQHF	TGTGCCAGCAGCCAAGATCTGGTGGGACAGGTTTTCGGTCAGCCCCAGCATTTT
TRBJ1-4	TRBD1	TRBV6-1	NA	18	CASSEPLGLQGANEKLFF	TGTGCCAGCAGTGAACCGCTTGGGTTACAGGGGGCTAATGAAAAACTGTTTTTT
TRBJ2-7	TRBD1	TRBV27	once	15	CASRQNRDSFYEQYF	TGTGCCAGCAGGCAGAACCGGGACAGCTTTTACGAGCAGTACTTC
TRBJ2-5	NA	TRBV5-1	NA	16	CASSLVLADVSETQYF	TGCGCCAGCAGCTTGGTACTAGCTGATGTCTCAGAGACCCAGTACTTC
TRBJ2-7	TRBD1	TRBV19	NA	14	CASSIRDRPYEQYF	TGTGCCAGTAGTATAAGGGACAGGCCCTACGAGCAGTACTTC
TRBJ2-1	TRBD2	TRBV4-3	medium-sized	15	CASSQTSGAYNEQFF	TGCGCCAGCAGCCAGACTAGCGGAGCATACAATGAGCAGTTCTTC
TRBJ2-2	NA	TRBV5-1	few	19	CASSPEDGVVIANTGELFF	TGCGCCAGCAGCCCGGAGGACGGGGTGGTTATTGCGAACACCGGGGAGCTGTTTTTT
TRBJ1-1	NA	TRBV19	NA	13	CASSTGARGEAFF	TGTGCCAGTAGTACAGGGGCACGGGGTGAAGCTTTCTTT
TRBJ2-1	NA	TRBV4-3	NA	11	CASSPLGPQFF	TGCGCCAGCAGCCCCCTTGGCCCGCAGTTCTTC
TRBJ2-2	TRBD1	TRBV19	NA	16	CASIKGTGGRTGELFF	TGTGCCAGTATTAAAGGGACAGGGGGCCGCACCGGGGAGCTGTTTTTT
TRBJ1-2	TRBD1	TRBV5-5	NA	13	CASSPDRGPGYTF	TGTGCCAGCAGCCCCGACAGGGGGCCTGGCTACACCTTC
TRBJ2-2	NA	TRBV2	NA	15	CASREQGGYTGELFF	TGTGCCAGCAGAGAACAGGGAGGGTACACCGGGGAGCTGTTTTTT
TRBJ2-7	NA	TRBV27	NA	13	CASSLNGGYEQYF	TGTGCCAGCAGTTTAAACGGAGGGTACGAGCAGTACTTC